This T cell receptor beta chain came from a study of technical replicates of blood from a few donors. Profiling relied on immunoSEQ multiplex PCR, and the TCRdb table lists in-frame clones only, not all of them. The sample has around 61,000 clones, roughly 97% seen once; the top ten hold 0.15% to 0.25%. This CDR3 comprises 19 residues. The J segment lost 0 bases and the V segment lost 5 bases, leaving 13 bases of the junction unmatched. Germline assignment: CDR1 SGHVS and CDR2 FNYEAQ. The clonotype comes from a human donor in good health. Sequenced sample: T cells isolated from PBMCs. The gene calls are TRBV7-6 and TRBJ1-4, with 9 bases identical to TRBD1. The CDR3 region is CASSVGTGIGEATNEKLFF. In DNA form, the CDR3 reads TGTGCCAGCAGCGTCGGGACAGGGATTGGGGAAGCAACTAATGAAAAACTGTTTTTT.